Following are 24 T cell receptor beta chains from one sample sequenced in a study of identifying expanded T cells in peripheral blood. Sequencing used immunoSEQ multiplex PCR; TCRdb keeps in-frame clones, though not all of them. The sample consists of around 95,000 clones, approximately 89% of them appearing once. The sequenced material came from blood. All receptors come from a person aged 18 to 75 in good health.

The gene calls are TRBV30 and TRBJ2-1; unclear D gene. This CDR3 is built from 13 residues. V lost 2 bases and J lost 4, with 9 bases in between. Germline assignment: CDR1 GTSNPN and CDR2 SVGIG (reference sequence). The CDR3 region has the DNA TGTGCCTGGAGTTCCACGAGTTACAATGAGCAGTTCTTC. This codes for CAWSSTSYNEQFF.

The V gene is TRBV7-8, the J gene TRBJ1-1, with D possibly being TRBD1 (5 bases). V was pared by 1 base and J by 10 bases, with 10 bases between. CDR3 length: 12 amino acids. Germline values: CDR1 SGHVS, CDR2 FQNEAQ. This chain's CDR3 is CASSLVEGRAFF. The CDR3 region has the DNA TGTGCCAGCAGCTTAGTAGAGGGGAGAGCTTTCTTT.

This clone has more than one count but fewer than ten. CDR3 coding DNA: TGTGCCATCAGTGGTACTGGCTACACCTTC. Translating it yields CAISGTGYTF. V gene TRBV10-3 combines with J gene TRBJ1-2; no firm D call. Germline CDR1 and CDR2: ENHRY and SYGVKD. CDR3 length equals 10 residues. Trimming removed 4 bases at V and 7 bases at J, with 4 bases between.

This sequence joins TRBV9 and TRBJ2-7, with unresolved D. The CDR3 sequence is 14 residues long. The germline V gene has CDR1 SGDLS and CDR2 YYNGEE. Between the trimmed V and J ends, which lost 0 bases and 6 bases, there was a span of 13 bases. In DNA, the CDR3 is TGTGCCAGCAGCGTAGGGTCGGTCTATTCCGAGCAGTACTTC. Translation gives CASSVGSVYSEQYF.

The CDR3 DNA reads as TGCAGCGTTGGGGAAATTCGAAGCACAGATACGCAGTATTTT. Protein: CSVGEIRSTDTQYF. V is TRBV29-1 and J is TRBJ2-3; no clear D. This CDR3 comprises 14 residues. V was trimmed by 4 bases and J by 0 bases, leaving 11 bases between them. Germline-derived CDR1 and CDR2 are SQVTM and ANQGSEA.

The V and J genes are TRBV7-3 and TRBJ2-3, with 9 nucleotides matching TRBD1. The germline V gene has CDR1 SGHTA and CDR2 FQGTGA. CDR3 length: 15 amino acids. The V gene end was trimmed by 4 bases and the J gene end by 3 bases; junction bases not matched to a gene: 5. The CDR3 loop reads CASSSGTGKTDTQYF. In DNA, the CDR3 is TGTGCCAGCAGCTCCGGGACAGGGAAAACAGATACGCAGTATTTT. The entire variable domain, with the rest obtained from reference TRBV7-3 and TRBJ2-3, is as follows: GAGVSQTPSNKVTEKGKYVELRCDPISGHTALYWYRQSLGQGPEFLIYFQGTGAADDSGLPNDRFFAVRPEGSVSTLKIQRTERGDSAVYLCASSSGTGKTDTQYFGPGTRLTVL.

The genes are TRBV7-3 and TRBJ1-1, with D possibly being TRBD1 (6 bases). Trimming removed 5 bases from V and 4 bases from J, with 20 bases in between. Germline values: CDR1 SGHTA, CDR2 FQGTGA. CDR3 length: 16 residues. The CDR3 DNA follows: TGTGCCAGCAGCCCGACAGGACAGTCGTGGGGCACTGAAGCTTTCTTT. It is translated as CASSPTGQSWGTEAFF.

Comments on this clone: This CDR3 is also generated by other DNA sequences in the sample. V usage is TRBV6-1 and J usage is TRBJ1-5, with D tentatively TRBD1 (6 bases). Trimming removed 0 bases at V and 6 bases at J, with 15 bases between. Germline V gene sequence: CDR1 MNHNS, CDR2 SASEGT. This CDR3 is 16 amino acids long. The CDR3 region has the DNA TGTGCCAGCAGTGAAGCGGTGACAGGCAGAGGTCAGCCCCAGCATTTT. This sequence encodes CASSEAVTGRGQPQHF.

V usage is TRBV6-6 and J usage is TRBJ1-5; 9 nucleotides agree with TRBD1. Germline lookup yields CDR1 MNHNY and CDR2 SVGAGI (reference sequence). The junction had 3 bases not matched to a gene; V was cut back by 6 bases and J by 0 bases. There are 15 residues in the CDR3. CDR3 amino acids: CASRRTGDSNQPQHF. CDR3 nucleotide sequence: TGTGCCAGCAGAAGGACAGGGGATAGCAATCAGCCCCAGCATTTT.

The chain couples TRBV4-1 to TRBJ2-3, with 8 bases identical to TRBD1. This CDR3 comprises 17 residues. Germline V gives CDR1 MGHRA, CDR2 YSYEKL. V dropped 0 bases and J dropped 5; count of bases not matched to a gene: 10. The CDR3: CASSQDVAGGNGDTQYF. DNA for the CDR3: TGCGCCAGCAGCCAAGATGTAGCAGGGGGCAATGGAGATACGCAGTATTTT.

The rearrangement uses TRBV5-1 and TRBJ1-5, with D uncertain. The CDR3 runs to 14 residues. V was shortened by 2 bases and J by 5 bases, with 11 bases between the two germline ends. Germline assignment: CDR1 SGHRS and CDR2 YFSETQ. CDR3 protein: CASSLDARDQPQHF. CDR3 bases: TGCGCCAGCAGCTTAGATGCCCGGGATCAGCCCCAGCATTTT. The variable domain in full, with the rest retrieved from reference TRBV5-1 and TRBJ1-5, is KAGVTQTPRYLIKTRGQQVTLSCSPISGHRSVSWYQQTPGQGLQFLFEYFSETQRNKGNFPGRFSGRQFSNSRSEMNVSTLELGDSALYLCASSLDARDQPQHFGDGTRLSIL.

The V and J genes are TRBV19 and TRBJ1-6; D is ambiguous. Germline-derived CDR1 and CDR2 are LNHDA and SQIVND (reference sequence). Trimming removed 5 bases from V and 4 bases from J, with 9 bases in between. This CDR3 spans 14 amino acids. CDR3 coding DNA: TGTGCCAGTAGTTCCAGGTTGTATAATTCACCCCTCCACTTT. As protein: CASSSRLYNSPLHF.

The chain has TRBV9 and TRBJ2-5; tentatively, D is TRBD1 (5 bases). The CDR3 runs to 16 residues. V shed 0 bases and J shed 5 bases, with 17 bases lying between them. The germline CDR1 and CDR2 sequences are SGDLS and YYNGEE. The CDR3 DNA is TGTGCCAGCAGCGTAGACGCAGGGAAGGGCCACGAGACCCAGTACTTC. It yields the protein CASSVDAGKGHETQYF.

V and J are TRBV7-8 and TRBJ1-6; D may be TRBD1 (5 bases). V lost 5 bases and J 14 bases, leaving 13 bases between the germline ends. In germline, CDR1 is SGHVS, CDR2 FQNEAQ. The CDR3 runs to 12 residues. The CDR3, as DNA: TGTGCCAGCAGCCAGGGAGCCCTCACCCTCCACTTT. Translated: CASSQGALTLHF.

The genes are TRBV11-2 and TRBJ2-2; no reliable D call. V was trimmed by 5 bases and J by 3 bases, leaving 4 bases between them. This CDR3 is 12 amino acids long. CDR1 SGHAT and CDR2 FQNNGV come from the germline V gene. CDR3 loop: CASSLYTGELFF. In nucleotides, the CDR3 is TGTGCCAGCAGCCTGTACACCGGGGAGCTGTTTTTT.

The chain employs TRBV9 and TRBJ2-3; D uncertain. Trimming pared 3 bases from V and 2 bases from J, leaving 7 bases between. The CDR3 covers 13 residues. Germline loops: CDR1 SGDLS, CDR2 YYNGEE. The CDR3 sequence: CASSDRFTDTQYF. The CDR3 DNA follows: TGTGCCAGCAGCGACCGATTCACAGATACGCAGTATTTT. The full variable domain, completed using reference TRBV9 and TRBJ2-3, is DSGVTQTPKHLITATGQRVTLRCSPRSGDLSVYWYQQSLDQGLQFLIQYYNGEERAKGNILERFSAQQFPDLHSELNLSSLELGDSALYFCASSDRFTDTQYFGPGTRLTVL.

The chain uses TRBV5-1 and TRBJ2-1; D call uncertain. CDR3 length equals 20 residues. Germline CDR1 reads SGHRS; CDR2 reads YFSETQ. Trimming cost V 4 bases and J 7 bases, with 33 bases left between them. Written as DNA, the CDR3 is TGCGCCAGCAGCCAAATAAAGTCGAAATCAGGAGTGGCGGTATTGAATGAGCAGTTCTTC. This encodes CASSQIKSKSGVAVLNEQFF.

The chain couples TRBV11-2 to TRBJ2-2, with 7 bases matching TRBD2. Germline CDR1 is SGHAT and CDR2 is FQNNGV. Trimming removed 6 bases from V and 6 bases from J; junction bases left unmatched: 7. This CDR3 contains 14 residues. Written as DNA, the CDR3 is TGTGCCAGCAGGACCTGGGCGGGGGCCGGGGAGCTGTTTTTT. Protein sequence: CASRTWAGAGELFF.

This rearrangement joins TRBV15 to TRBJ2-3; tentatively, D is TRBD1 (5 bases). The CDR3 runs 15 residues. Trimming stripped 2 bases from V and 1 base from J, with 10 bases between. Germline values: CDR1 LNHNV, CDR2 YYDKDF (reference sequence). The CDR3 nucleotides are TGTGCCACCAGCAGACAGGGCACAGGCACAGATACGCAGTATTTT. It specifies CATSRQGTGTDTQYF.

This clone came up a few times. The chain joins TRBV2 to TRBJ1-6; 7 positions match TRBD1. Germline CDR1 is SNHLY and CDR2 is FYNNEI. Trimming at V came to 5 bases and at J to 9 bases, leaving 7 bases not matched to a gene. The CDR3 is made up of 14 amino acids. The CDR3 spells CASSTQGEGSPLHF. CDR3 in DNA: TGTGCCAGCAGTACTCAGGGGGAGGGTTCACCCCTCCACTTT.

The chain is built from TRBV10-3 and TRBJ1-5, with D possibly matching TRBD1 (5 bases). Trimming took 8 bases from V and 7 from J, leaving 15 bases between them. CDR1 ENHRY and CDR2 SYGVKD come from the germline V gene. The CDR3 totals 13 residues. This chain's CDR3 is CAIAEGLHQPQHF. Written as DNA, the CDR3 is TGTGCCATCGCGGAGGGGCTCCACCAGCCCCAGCATTTT.

This chain uses TRBV11-3 with TRBJ2-7; TRBD2 is a possible D gene (6 bases). Between the trimmed V and J ends, which lost 1 base and 5 bases, there was a span of 6 bases. CDR1 and CDR2 (germline): SGHNT, YENEEA. The CDR3 is made up of 12 amino acids. CDR3 in DNA: TGTGCCAGCAGCTTAGGCGGGAACGAGCAGTACTTC. Translating gives CASSLGGNEQYF. Based on the CDR3 plus reference TRBV11-3 and TRBJ2-7, the full variable domain is EAGVVQSPRYKIIEKKQPVAFWCNPISGHNTLYWYLQNLGQGPELLIRYENEEAVDDSQLPKDRFSAERLKGVDSTLKIQPAELGDSAVYLCASSLGGNEQYFGPGTRLTVT.

This chain links TRBV21-1 with TRBJ1-5; TRBD1 was called by the table and not checked on the DNA. TRBV21-1 is a pseudogene segment. CDR3 length: 19 amino acids. CDR3 DNA: TGTGCCAGCAGCAAAGCCCGTGACAGGGGGGCCTATAGCAATCAGCCCCAGCATTTT. It encodes CASSKARDRGAYSNQPQHF.

V and J are TRBV9 and TRBJ1-3; TRBD1 matches at 9 bases. Per germline, CDR1 SGDLS and CDR2 YYNGEE. J was trimmed by 5 bases and V by 0 bases; bases with no gene match: 6. CDR3 length: 16 residues. The CDR3 loop is CASSVVSGQGRNTIYF. CDR3 in DNA: TGTGCCAGCAGCGTAGTATCAGGACAGGGGAGAAACACCATATATTTT.